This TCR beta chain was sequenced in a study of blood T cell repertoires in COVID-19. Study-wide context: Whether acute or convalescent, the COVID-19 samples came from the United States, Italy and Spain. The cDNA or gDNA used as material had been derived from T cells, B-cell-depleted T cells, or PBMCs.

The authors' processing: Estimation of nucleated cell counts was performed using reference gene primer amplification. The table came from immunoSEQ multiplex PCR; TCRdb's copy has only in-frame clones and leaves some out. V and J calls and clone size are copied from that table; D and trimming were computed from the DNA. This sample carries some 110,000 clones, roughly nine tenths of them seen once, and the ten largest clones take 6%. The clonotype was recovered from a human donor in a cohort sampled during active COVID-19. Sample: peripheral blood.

The CDR3 spells CASRPNTGRETQYF. The CDR3 DNA reads TGTGCCAGCAGACCCAACACAGGGCGAGAGACCCAGTACTTC. The chain has TRBV7-8 and TRBJ2-5; tentative D call: TRBD1 (6 bases). The CDR3 length is 14 residues. Germline V gene sequence: CDR1 SGHVS, CDR2 FQNEAQ. The V end lost 6 bases, the J end lost 4 bases, and 15 bases lay between the germline ends.